What follows are 13 T cell receptor beta chains derived from one specimen sequenced in a study of control samples from healthy donors and cancer patients. The method was immunoSEQ multiplex PCR; TCRdb's version includes in-frame clones alone and lacks a portion of them. This sample has about 170,000 clones, with 91% found just once. Material for sequencing was blood. These receptors were obtained from a woman in her thirties in good health.

Points on this clone: Other DNA sequences in this specimen translate into the identical CDR3. J is TRBJ2-3 and V is TRBV12-3 or TRBV12-4, with 8 bases lining up with TRBD1. This CDR3 comprises 13 residues. The V segment lost 6 bases and the J segment 1 base; nucleotides outside the gene matches: 0. In nucleotides, the CDR3 is TGTGCCAGCAGGGGACAGGGCACAGATACGCAGTATTTT. It translates to CASRGQGTDTQYF.

The rearrangement joins TRBV5-5 to TRBJ1-1; 12 positions match TRBD1. The V gene's germline CDR1 is SGHKS and CDR2 YYEKEE (reference sequence). J lost 0 bases, V lost 4 bases, and 1 base had no gene match. The CDR3 is made up of 15 amino acids. CDR3 bases: TGTGCCAGCAGCGGGACAGGGGGCCTGAACACTGAAGCTTTCTTT. It specifies CASSGTGGLNTEAFF. Supplemented by reference TRBV5-5 and TRBJ1-1, the full variable domain reads DAGVTQSPTHLIKTRGQQVTLRCSPISGHKSVSWYQQVLGQGPQFIFQYYEKEERGRGNFPDRFSARQFPNYSSELNVNALLLGDSALYLCASSGTGGLNTEAFFGQGTRLTVV.

A note on this clone: A much larger clonotype is one base distant, so this may be a read error. CDR3 region: CASSLGQIYEQYF. The CDR3 nucleotides are TGTGCCAGCAGCTTAGGACAGATCTACGAGCAGTACTTC. This chain joins TRBV28 and TRBJ2-7; a weak D match, TRBD1 (6 bases). The germline gives CDR1 MDHEN, CDR2 SYDVKM. The CDR3 spans 13 residues. V lost 6 bases, J lost 3 bases, and 12 bases lay in between.

Remarks on this clone: Other DNA variants within this sample encode the same CDR3. The chain links TRBV19 to TRBJ1-4; 8 bases are shared with TRBD1. The junction had 5 bases not matched to a gene; V was cut back by 5 bases and J by 3 bases. The CDR3 extends over 15 amino acids. The germline V gene has CDR1 LNHDA and CDR2 SQIVND (reference sequence). The CDR3 nucleotides are TGTGCCAGTAGTCCAAACAGGGGGTCTAATGAAAAACTGTTTTTT. Translating it yields CASSPNRGSNEKLFF. Variable domain in full (rest from reference TRBV19 and TRBJ1-4): DGGITQSPKYLFRKEGQNVTLSCEQNLNHDAMYWYRQDPGQGLRLIYYSQIVNDFQKGDIAEGYSVSREKKESFPLTVTSAQKNPTAFYLCASSPNRGSNEKLFFGSGTQLSVL.

This clone has a single count. The gene calls are TRBV12-3 or TRBV12-4 and TRBJ2-3; D possibly uses TRBD1 or TRBD2 (6 bases each). Trimming pared 6 bases from V and 2 bases from J, leaving 9 bases between. CDR3 length: 13 amino acids. This chain's CDR3 is CASSGGHTDTQYF. CDR3 nucleotides: TGTGCCAGCAGCGGGGGACACACAGATACGCAGTATTTT.

This chain joins TRBV2 and TRBJ2-7; the D gene is possibly TRBD1 (5 bases). Germline lookup yields CDR1 SNHLY and CDR2 FYNNEI. The CDR3 has 11 residues. The germline V and J ends were trimmed by 6 bases and 2 bases, with 5 bases remaining between them. The CDR3 reads CASRQAYEQYF. The CDR3, as DNA: TGTGCCAGCAGACAGGCCTACGAGCAGTACTTC.

Note on this clone: Sequence at one end of the junction differs from germline and may be a read error. The rearrangement uses TRBV18 and TRBJ1-5, with D unresolved. This CDR3 has 17 residues. Germline V gene data show CDR1 as KGHSH and CDR2 as LQKENI. The CDR3 DNA reads TGTGCCAGCTTACCACGAGTAATGGCCGGAAGCAATCAGCCCCAGCATTTT. Its translation: CASLPRVMAGSNQPQHF.

The chain recombines TRBV28 with TRBJ2-1; the match to TRBD1 covers 10 bases. The trim removed 4 bases at V and 1 base at J, leaving 1 base unmatched. Per the germline V gene, CDR1 is MDHEN and CDR2 is SYDVKM. The CDR3 totals 15 residues. The CDR3 sequence: CASSSDRGSYNEQFF. Written as DNA, the CDR3 is TGTGCCAGCAGTTCGGACAGGGGGTCCTACAATGAGCAGTTCTTC.

This clone appeared a single time. Other DNA sequences in this specimen translate into the identical CDR3. The rearrangement uses TRBV5-4 and TRBJ1-4, with 9 bases aligning to TRBD1. This CDR3 spans 14 amino acids. Unmatched junction bases numbered 1, after V lost 0 bases and J lost 7 bases. Germline CDR1 SGHNT, CDR2 YYREEE (reference sequence). CDR3 bases: TGTGCCAGCAGCTTGGACAGGGGGCGTGAAAAACTGTTTTTT. Its translation is CASSLDRGREKLFF.

The genes are TRBV19 and TRBJ1-4; no definite D call. Germline V gene lookup returns CDR1 LNHDA and CDR2 SQIVND (reference sequence). This CDR3 region has 14 residues. Trimming stripped 5 bases from V and 8 bases from J, with 15 bases between. CDR3 sequence: CASSGGKVVEKLFF. Written as DNA, the CDR3 is TGTGCCAGTAGTGGAGGGAAGGTGGTGGAAAAACTGTTTTTT.

A single count supports this clone. The chain carries TRBV5-1 and TRBJ2-3, with D hard to call. The V and J ends lost 0 bases and 7 bases respectively, with 3 bases between them. This CDR3 has 11 residues. The V gene's germline CDR1 is SGHRS and CDR2 YFSETQ. CDR3 sequence: CASSLANTQYF. CDR3 DNA: TGCGCCAGCAGCTTGGCCAATACGCAGTATTTT.

V usage is TRBV13 and J usage is TRBJ1-5; no clear D. V gave up 0 bases and J gave up 1 base, with 16 bases separating them. The V gene's germline CDR1 is PRHDT and CDR2 FYEKMQ (reference sequence). This CDR3 has 18 amino acids. CDR3 DNA: TGTGCCAGCAGCTTAGGTGGCAGGTGGGTAGAGAGCAATCAGCCCCAGCATTTT. It codes for CASSLGGRWVESNQPQHF.

The chain joins TRBV6-5 to TRBJ2-3; 9 bases are a match to TRBD1. V shed 5 bases and J 0 bases; nucleotides not matched to a gene: 3. There are 15 residues in the CDR3. Germline V lookup: CDR1 MNHEY, CDR2 SVGAGI. CDR3 region: CASSRTGASTDTQYF. CDR3 bases: TGTGCCAGCAGTAGGACAGGGGCCAGCACAGATACGCAGTATTTT.